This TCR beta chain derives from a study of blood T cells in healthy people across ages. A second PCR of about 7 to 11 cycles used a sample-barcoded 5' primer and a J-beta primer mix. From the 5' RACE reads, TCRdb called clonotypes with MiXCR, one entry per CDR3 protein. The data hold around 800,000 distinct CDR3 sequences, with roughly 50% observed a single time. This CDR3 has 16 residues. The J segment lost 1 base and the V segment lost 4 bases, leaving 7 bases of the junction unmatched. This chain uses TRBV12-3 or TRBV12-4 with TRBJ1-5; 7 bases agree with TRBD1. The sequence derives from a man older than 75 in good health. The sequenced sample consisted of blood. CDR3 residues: CASSSGTAGSNQPQHF. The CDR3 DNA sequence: TGTGCCAGCAGTTCCGGGACAGCCGGAAGCAATCAGCCCCAGCATTTT.